Each of the 13 T cell receptor beta chains below was sequenced from the same sample in a study of identical twins. In TCRdb, the 5' RACE reads were re-called with MiXCR into one record per CDR3 protein. The sample carries about 720 distinct CDR3 sequences, more than 55% recorded once. The sample was CD4+ T cells sorted from blood. The origin of the receptors is a woman under 30 in good health. This table probably holds off-target reads from a library built for another chain.

V gene TRBV5-1 combines with J gene TRBJ1-1; 10 positions agree with TRBD1. V lost 0 bases to trimming and J lost 6 bases; unmatched junction nucleotides: 5. This CDR3 is 15 amino acids long. Germline V gene sequence: CDR1 SGHRS, CDR2 YFSETQ. This chain's CDR3 is CASSLGGQGRAEAFF. CDR3 in DNA: TGCGCCAGCAGCTTGGGGGGACAGGGGAGGGCTGAAGCTTTCTTT.

The chain couples TRBV10-2 to TRBJ2-7; D is undetermined. Germline V gene lookup returns CDR1 WSHSY and CDR2 SAAADI. V dropped 5 bases and J dropped 4 bases, with 6 bases sitting between them. The CDR3 is made up of 11 amino acids. CDR3 DNA sequence: TGCGCCAGCAGTCAGACTTACGAGCAGTACTTC. Residues: CASSQTYEQYF.

The chain uses TRBV6-6 and TRBJ2-5, with D tentatively TRBD2 (5 bases). V was shortened by 0 bases and J by 5 bases, with 13 bases between the two germline ends. This CDR3 spans 15 amino acids. Germline assignment: CDR1 MNHNY and CDR2 SVGAGI (reference sequence). The CDR3 DNA reads TGTGCCAGCAGTTACTCGAGGCTAGCTGCGGAGACCCAGTACTTC. Its translation: CASSYSRLAAETQYF.

V and J are TRBV18 and TRBJ2-1, with 7 bases fitting TRBD1. The CDR3 is made up of 14 amino acids. The V segment lost 3 bases and the J segment 5 bases; nucleotides outside the gene matches: 4. CDR1 is KGHSH and CDR2 is LQKENI in the germline V gene. This chain's CDR3 is CASSPTGIDNEQFF. The CDR3 DNA follows: TGTGCCAGCTCACCGACAGGGATAGACAATGAGCAGTTCTTC.

The J gene is TRBJ2-7, the V gene TRBV5-1, with TRBD1 as a possible D gene (6 bases). Germline values: CDR1 SGHRS, CDR2 YFSETQ. The CDR3 runs 13 residues. V was cut by 10 bases and J by 2 bases, with 16 bases left in between. The CDR3 loop is CAEGGRPTYEQYF. DNA for the CDR3: TGCGCCGAAGGGGGTCGGCCCACCTACGAGCAGTACTTC.

This clonotype appeared once. The chain combines TRBV20-1 with TRBJ2-3; 12 bases fit TRBD2. The CDR3 covers 17 residues. Trimming cost V 4 bases and J 4 bases; bases outside gene matches: 12. Per the germline V gene, CDR1 is DFQATT and CDR2 is SNEGSKA (reference sequence). The CDR3 sequence: CSATLGPSGGAADTQYF. The CDR3, as DNA: TGCAGTGCTACCTTGGGCCCTAGCGGGGGGGCCGCAGATACGCAGTATTTT.

This clonotype has more than one count but fewer than ten. The CDR3 region is CASSPLPGQPNNEQFF. CDR3 coding DNA: TGTGCCAGCAGCCCCCTACCCGGACAGCCAAACAATGAGCAGTTCTTC. The chain employs TRBV11-2 and TRBJ2-1, with a weak D call TRBD1 (6 bases). This CDR3 has 16 residues. CDR1 SGHAT and CDR2 FQNNGV come from the germline V gene. The V end was cut by 5 bases, the J end by 5 bases, with 19 bases between.

The chain carries TRBV30 and TRBJ1-6; D is undetermined. The V gene's germline CDR1 is GTSNPN and CDR2 SVGIG (reference sequence). The CDR3 has 14 amino acids. Trimming removed 0 bases at V and 10 bases at J, with 13 bases between. DNA of the CDR3: TGTGCCTGGAGTGTACAAAAAGGACCATCACCCCTCCACTTT. Translation gives CAWSVQKGPSPLHF. Filled out from reference TRBV30 and TRBJ1-6, the complete variable domain reads SQTIHQWPATLVQPVGSPLSLECTVEGTSNPNLYWYRQAAGRGLQLLFYSVGIGQISSEVPQNLSASRPQDRQFILSSKKLLLSDSGFYLCAWSVQKGPSPLHFGNGTRLTVT.

The chain has TRBV25-1 and TRBJ2-5; 12 nucleotides align to TRBD2. CDR1 is MGHDK, CDR2 SYGVNS, per germline. This CDR3 region has 15 residues. V shed 6 bases and J 0 bases; nucleotides not matched to a gene: 2. The CDR3 DNA reads TGTGCCAGCAGGAGGACTAGCGGGAACCAAGAGACCCAGTACTTC. The encoded protein is CASRRTSGNQETQYF.

The V and J genes are TRBV4-2 and TRBJ1-2; D perhaps matches TRBD1 (5 bases). V was cut by 4 bases and J by 5 bases, with 26 bases left in between. Germline values: CDR1 LGHNA, CDR2 YNFKEQ. The length of the CDR3 is 18 residues. The DNA for the CDR3 is TGTGCCAGCAGCCCAAGGGCTGGGGGGAATGCCCCCTTATATGGCTACACCTTC. Its translation: CASSPRAGGNAPLYGYTF.

The DNA of the CDR3 is TGTGCCAGCAGCTTAGTGGCTAGCGGGAGCCAGACCCAGTACTTC. Translated, it gives CASSLVASGSQTQYF. The chain employs TRBV7-2 and TRBJ2-5, with 10 bases identical to TRBD2. The ends lost 1 base at V and 6 bases at J; junction bases unmatched: 5. The germline V gene has CDR1 SGHTA and CDR2 FQGNSA. This CDR3 is built from 15 residues.

This clonotype occurred a few times. V gene TRBV7-9 combines with J gene TRBJ2-3; TRBD1 is a possible D gene (6 bases). Trimming shortened V by 5 bases and J by 3 bases, and 15 bases separated the two germline ends. Germline V gene lookup returns CDR1 SEHNR and CDR2 FQNEAQ (reference sequence). The CDR3 extends over 15 amino acids. The CDR3 sequence: CASSLRQAPTDTQYF. The CDR3 nucleotides are TGTGCCAGCAGCCTACGACAGGCCCCAACAGATACGCAGTATTTT.

With regard to this clonotype: Compared with germline, one end of the junction differs, possibly owing to a read error. The rearrangement links TRBV13 to TRBJ1-1, with a tentative D call TRBD1 (6 bases). From germline, CDR1 is PRHDT and CDR2 FYEKMQ (reference sequence). This CDR3 is 10 amino acids long. CDR3 nucleotides: TGTGCCCAGGGGAACAATGACATGCGCTTT. This gives the protein CAQGNNDMRF. The complete variable domain, with remaining parts taken from reference TRBV13 and TRBJ1-1, reads AAGVIQSPRHLIKEKRETATLKCYPIPRHDTVYWYQQGPGQDPQFLISFYEKMQSDKGSIPDRFSAQQFSDYHSELNMSSLELGDSALYFCAQGNNDMRFGQGTRLTVV.